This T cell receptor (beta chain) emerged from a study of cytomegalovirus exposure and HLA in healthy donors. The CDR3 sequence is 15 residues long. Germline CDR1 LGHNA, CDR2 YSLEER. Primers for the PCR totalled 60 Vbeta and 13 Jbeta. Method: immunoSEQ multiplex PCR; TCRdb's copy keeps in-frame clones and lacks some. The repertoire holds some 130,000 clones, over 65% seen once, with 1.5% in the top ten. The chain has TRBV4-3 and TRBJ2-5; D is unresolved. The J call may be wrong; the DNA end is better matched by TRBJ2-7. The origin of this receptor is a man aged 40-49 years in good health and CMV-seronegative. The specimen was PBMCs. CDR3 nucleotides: TGCGCCAGCAGCCAAGATCGGTCCCCCAACTACGAGCAGTACTTC. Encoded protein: CASSQDRSPNYEQYF.